Sequencing of this T cell receptor (beta chain) was carried out in a study of T cell responses to AZD1222 COVID-19 vaccine. Study outcomes and limitations: Recipients of two AZD1222 doses showed rising Spike-specific TCR breadth and depth.

Measured with immunoSEQ multiplex PCR; TCRdb has only the in-frame clones, and not every one. In the table there are 50,000 or so clones, approximately 80% of which are singletons. The CDR3 runs to 15 residues. V gave up 4 bases and J gave up 2 bases; unmatched junction bases: 5. Germline assignment: CDR1 SGHRS and CDR2 YFSETQ. Concerning this clone itself: What it recognizes is unknown.

The genes are TRBV5-1 and TRBJ1-5, with 8 bases identical to TRBD1. The TCR was taken from an adult who received the AZD1222 COVID-19 vaccine. The specimen comprised peripheral blood, sampled 28 days after the second AZD1222 dose. CDR3 region: CASSDGTGGNQPQHF. The CDR3 DNA follows: TGCGCCAGCAGCGATGGGACAGGAGGCAATCAGCCCCAGCATTTT.